These 10 T cell receptor beta chains share one sample of origin, sequenced in a study of blood T cell repertoires in COVID-19. Assay used: immunoSEQ multiplex PCR; TCRdb lists only in-frame clones, some missing. The sample carries 250,000 to 300,000 clones, approximately 83% recorded once. Sequences were obtained from PBMCs or T cells enriched from blood (not recorded which). The receptors stem from a woman between 45 and 65 years old who had recovered from COVID-19.

The CDR3 DNA is TGTGCCAGCAGCTATCCGGGACAGTCTAACACCGGGGAGCTGTTTTTT. It is translated as CASSYPGQSNTGELFF. The rearrangement links TRBV5-4 to TRBJ2-2; TRBD1 aligns across 7 bases. Germline values: CDR1 SGHNT, CDR2 YYREEE (reference sequence). The CDR3 has 16 residues. Germline trimming cut 3 bases from V and 2 bases from J; bases unmatched to any gene: 7. The variable domain in full, completed from reference TRBV5-4 and TRBJ2-2, reads ETGVTQSPTHLIKTRGQQVTLRCSSQSGHNTVSWYQQALGQGPQFIFQYYREEENGRGNFPPRFSGLQFPNYSSELNVNALELDDSALYLCASSYPGQSNTGELFFGEGSRLTVL.

This clone has a single count. The chain carries TRBV2 and TRBJ2-1; TRBD2 aligns across 11 bases. The germline gives CDR1 SNHLY, CDR2 FYNNEI. This CDR3 region has 15 residues. The ends lost 9 bases at V and 7 bases at J; junction bases unmatched: 11. CDR3: CARRDPSGRRNEQFF. The CDR3 nucleotides are TGTGCCAGAAGGGACCCTAGCGGGAGGCGGAATGAGCAGTTCTTC.

The CDR3 reads CASSFRTGSATGELFF. CDR3 coding DNA: TGTGCCAGCAGTTTCAGGACAGGGTCCGCTACCGGGGAGCTGTTTTTT. The V gene is TRBV27, the J gene TRBJ2-2; 8 nucleotides match TRBD1. CDR1 and CDR2 from the germline V gene are MNHEY and SMNVEV (reference sequence). J was trimmed by 5 bases and V by 3 bases; bases with no gene match: 8. The CDR3 spans 16 residues.

CDR3 DNA: TGTGCCAGCAGCCCGATGCGGGGGGTACGTGAAAAACTGTTTTTT. Its protein is CASSPMRGVREKLFF. The V call is TRBV5-5, the J call TRBJ1-4, with D tentatively TRBD1 (5 bases). This CDR3 has 15 residues. From germline, CDR1 is SGHKS and CDR2 YYEKEE (reference sequence). V dropped 4 bases and J dropped 7 bases, with 17 bases sitting between them.

V usage is TRBV6-5 and J usage is TRBJ1-1, with a weak D call TRBD1 (5 bases). This CDR3 contains 15 residues. V was clipped by 2 bases and J by 2 bases, with 12 bases between them. The germline V gene encodes CDR1 MNHEY and CDR2 SVGAGI. The DNA for the CDR3 is TGTGCCAGCAGTTACGGGGCAGTTGGAAACACTGAAGCTTTCTTT. Its translation is CASSYGAVGNTEAFF.

The rearrangement uses TRBV7-6 and TRBJ1-2, with 8 bases lining up with TRBD1. Germline-derived CDR1 and CDR2 are SGHVS and FNYEAQ. V was pared by 4 bases and J by 8 bases, with 6 bases of the junction left unmatched. The CDR3 sequence is 13 residues long. CDR3 sequence (DNA): TGTGCCAGCAGCTCGGAGACAGGGGAGGGCTACACCTTC. This gives the protein CASSSETGEGYTF.

The chain joins TRBV4-1 to TRBJ2-1; TRBD2 matches at 12 bases. Unmatched junction bases numbered 8, after V lost 0 bases and J lost 8 bases. The CDR3 consists of 17 residues. Germline lookup yields CDR1 MGHRA and CDR2 YSYEKL. CDR3 coding DNA: TGCGCCAGCAGCCAAGATGATCGACTAGCGGGAGCCTATGAGCAGTTCTTC. Encoded protein: CASSQDDRLAGAYEQFF.

In its sample, this clone was seen once. The gene calls are TRBV6-5 and TRBJ2-7; 12 bases map to TRBD2. Losses at the gene ends were 7 bases for V and 2 bases for J; bases not matched to a gene: 6. Germline V CDR1 and CDR2: MNHEY, SVGAGI. CDR3 length: 15 amino acids. The CDR3 protein is CASILRLAGAYEQYF. The CDR3 DNA reads TGTGCCAGCATCCTACGACTAGCGGGAGCCTACGAGCAGTACTTC.

The CDR3 region has the DNA TGTGCCAGTCGGACAGGGGTTTTTTTCACTGAAGCTTTCTTT. This sequence encodes CASRTGVFFTEAFF. This chain joins TRBV2 and TRBJ1-1; 9 nucleotides agree with TRBD1. This CDR3 is built from 14 residues. With V trimmed by 9 bases and J by 4 bases, 9 bases remained unmatched. Germline V gene data show CDR1 as SNHLY and CDR2 as FYNNEI.

The CDR3 spells CASSEGRGHSPLHF. For the CDR3, the DNA is TGTGCCAGCAGTGAAGGGCGGGGGCATTCACCCCTCCACTTT. The J gene is TRBJ1-6, the V gene TRBV2; D may be TRBD1 (6 bases). This CDR3 has 14 residues. V was shortened by 1 base and J by 8 bases, with 9 bases between the two germline ends. Germline CDR1 is SNHLY and CDR2 is FYNNEI.